This T cell receptor beta chain was observed in a study of OX40 agonist ivuxolimab in advanced cancers. The table came from immunoSEQ multiplex PCR; TCRdb's copy has only in-frame clones and leaves some out. The sample lists 55,000 to 75,000 clones; approximately 80% were seen once. Trimming removed 0 bases from V and 4 bases from J; junction bases left unmatched: 4. CDR3 length: 17 amino acids. The clonotype comes from an adult with an advanced solid tumor such as melanoma, head and neck, liver or kidney cancer. The V call is TRBV23-1, the J call TRBJ2-1, with 12 bases fitting TRBD2. TRBV23-1 is filed as an ORF, its function uncertain. The source was CD4+ or CD8+ T cells sorted from blood, collected in a trial of the OX40 agonist ivuxolimab. The CDR3 spells CASSQSRTSGVYNEQFF. The DNA of the CDR3 is TGCGCCAGCAGTCAATCACGGACTAGCGGGGTATACAATGAGCAGTTCTTC.